The T cell receptor (beta chain) described here comes from a study of cytomegalovirus exposure and HLA in healthy donors. General study points: In a later analysis, HLA-associated beta chains showed higher expansion and lower generation probabilities than comparable chains.

To note about this clone: Antigen specificity is unknown.

The PCR made use of 60 Vbeta and 13 Jbeta primers. The assay was immunoSEQ multiplex PCR, and TCRdb's table has in-frame clones only and misses some. The table lists around 100,000 clones, around 75% of them singletons, with 4% to 5.5% in the top ten. The CDR3 contains 16 residues. The junction had 5 bases not matched to a gene; V was cut back by 2 bases and J by 4 bases. The V gene's germline CDR1 is GTSNPN and CDR2 SVGIG (reference sequence). The specimen sequenced was PBMCs. V is TRBV30 and J is TRBJ2-3; 14 bases fit TRBD2. This receptor was identified in a woman under 30 in good health and CMV-seropositive. CDR3 bases: TGTGCCTGGAGTCCGGGACTAGCGGGAGTGGCAGATACGCAGTATTTT. It encodes CAWSPGLAGVADTQYF.